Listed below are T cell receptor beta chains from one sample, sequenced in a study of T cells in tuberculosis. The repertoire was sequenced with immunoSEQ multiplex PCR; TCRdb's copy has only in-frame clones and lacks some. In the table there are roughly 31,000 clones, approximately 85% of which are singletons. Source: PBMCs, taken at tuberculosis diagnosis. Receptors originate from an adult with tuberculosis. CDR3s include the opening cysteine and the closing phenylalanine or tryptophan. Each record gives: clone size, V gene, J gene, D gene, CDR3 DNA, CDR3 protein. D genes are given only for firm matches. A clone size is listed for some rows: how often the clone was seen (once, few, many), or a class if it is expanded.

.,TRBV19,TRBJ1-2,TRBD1,TGTGCCAGTAGTAGGCGGACAGGCCCGGGCTATGGCTACACCTTC,CASSRRTGPGYGYTF
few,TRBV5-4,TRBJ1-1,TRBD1,TGTGCCAGCAGCCGGGACAGGGGGCAGGAGAACACTGAAGCTTTCTTT,CASSRDRGQENTEAFF
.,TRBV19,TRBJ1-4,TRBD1,TGTGCCAGTAGTCCGCCGGGACAGGTCCAGTTAAAACTGTTTTTT,CASSPPGQVQLKLFF
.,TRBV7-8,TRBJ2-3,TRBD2,TGTGCCAGCAGCTTACGCGGGGGGCACACAGATACGCAGTATTTT,CASSLRGGHTDTQYF
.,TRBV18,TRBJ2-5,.,TGTGCCAGCTCACCGGGACTGGAGAGGGAGACCCAGTACTTC,CASSPGLERETQYF
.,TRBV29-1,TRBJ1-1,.,TGCAGCGTTGATATTGGGGGGGGTATTGAAGCTTTCTTT,CSVDIGGGIEAFF
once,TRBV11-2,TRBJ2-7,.,TGTGCCAGCAGCTCAGCGGGACATACCTACGAGCAGTACTTC,CASSSAGHTYEQYF
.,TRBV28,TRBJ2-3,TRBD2,TGTGCCAGCAGTCGACCGGGACTACCCAGCACAGATACGCAGTATTTT,CASSRPGLPSTDTQYF
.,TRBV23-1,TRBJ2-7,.,TGCGCCAGCAGTCAATCGATGGGGCAGAAGTGCTACGAGCAGTACTTC,CASSQSMGQKCYEQYF
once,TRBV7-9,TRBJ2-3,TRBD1,TGTGCCAGCAGGCCCGGGACAGGGGGGCCAGATACGCAGTATTTT,CASRPGTGGPDTQYF
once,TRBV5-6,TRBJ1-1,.,TGTGCCAGCAGCTCCGTACATTTAGACTCCTTGCGAGCTTTCTTT,CASSSVHLDSLRAFF
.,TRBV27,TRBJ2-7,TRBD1,TGTGCCAGCAGTTTAACAGGGGTGAGGGGGTATGGCTACGAGCAGTACTTC,CASSLTGVRGYGYEQYF
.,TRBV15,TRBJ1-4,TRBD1,TGTGCCACCAGTAAAGACAGGGCGTATAATGAAAAACTGTTTTTT,CATSKDRAYNEKLFF
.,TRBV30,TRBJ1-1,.,TGTGCCTGGAATATACAGAGTGAAGCTTTCTTT,CAWNIQSEAFF
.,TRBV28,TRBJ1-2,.,TGTGCCAGCAGCGGGTGGGGCGGCGATGGCTACACCTTC,CASSGWGGDGYTF
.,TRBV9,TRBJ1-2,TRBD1,TGTGCCAGCAGCGCCCGGGGACAGGGGGCGTGGGGCTACACCTTC,CASSARGQGAWGYTF
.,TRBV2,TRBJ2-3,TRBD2,TGTGCCAGCACTAGGGGACTAGCGGGTAGCACAGATACGCAGTATTTT,CASTRGLAGSTDTQYF
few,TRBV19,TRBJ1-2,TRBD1,TGTGCCAGTAGTCTCGGGACAGGGGAGAGAAACTATGGCTACACCTTC,CASSLGTGERNYGYTF
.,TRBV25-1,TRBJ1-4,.,TGTGCCAGCAGCAACAGTGTCCAGAACCTTAATGAAAAACTGTTTTTT,CASSNSVQNLNEKLFF
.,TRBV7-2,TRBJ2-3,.,TGTGCCAGCAGCTTACCCCGGGAAGATACGCAGTATTTT,CASSLPREDTQYF
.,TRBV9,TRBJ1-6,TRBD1,TGTGCCAGCAGCGTAGAGGGACAGGGAAATTCACCCCTCCACTTT,CASSVEGQGNSPLHF
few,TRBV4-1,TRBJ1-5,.,TGCGCCAGCAGACCTGACAGTGGGCCAGGGCAGCCCCAGCATTTT,CASRPDSGPGQPQHF
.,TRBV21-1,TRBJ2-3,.,TGTGCCAGCAGCAAAGAGCGCAGGGTAGGTCTCACAGATACGCAGTATTTT,CASSKERRVGLTDTQYF
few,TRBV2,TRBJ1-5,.,TGTGCCAGCAGTGAAGCGCTTCGAGGGGGTAGGCAGCCCCAGCATTTT,CASSEALRGGRQPQHF
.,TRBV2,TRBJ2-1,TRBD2,TGTGCCAGCAGTGAAAGTCCCGGGGGGTACAATGAGCAGTTCTTC,CASSESPGGYNEQFF
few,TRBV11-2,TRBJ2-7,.,TGTGCCAGCAGCTTGGGGCTCGCCCACGAGCAGTACTTC,CASSLGLAHEQYF
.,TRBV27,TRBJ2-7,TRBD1,TGTGCCAGCAGTTTATGGCAGGGGGCCCACGAGCAGTACTTC,CASSLWQGAHEQYF
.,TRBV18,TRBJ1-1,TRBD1,TGTGCCAGCTCACTGGACAGGGTGTCCGGAACTGAAGCTTTCTTT,CASSLDRVSGTEAFF
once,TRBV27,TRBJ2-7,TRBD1,TGTGCCAGCAGTTTATCGACAGGGCCCCGTTCCTACGAGCAGTACTTC,CASSLSTGPRSYEQYF
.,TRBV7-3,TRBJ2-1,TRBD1,TGTGCCAGCAGCTCTTCCGGGACAGGGGGCGATGAGCAGTTCTTC,CASSSSGTGGDEQFF
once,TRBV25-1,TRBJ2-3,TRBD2,TGTGCCAGCAGCGTCCGGACTAGCGGGGGGTATGGAGATACGCAGTATTTT,CASSVRTSGGYGDTQYF
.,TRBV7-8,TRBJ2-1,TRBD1,TGTGCCAGCAGCCCGGACAGGGAGGAGCAGTTCTTC,CASSPDREEQFF
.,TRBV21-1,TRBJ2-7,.,TGTGCCAGCAGCGCGACAGGGTCTCACGAGCAGTACTTC,CASSATGSHEQYF
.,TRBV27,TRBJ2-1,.,TGTGCCAGCCAGAAAAACAGAGTCTACAATGAGCAGTTCTTC,CASQKNRVYNEQFF
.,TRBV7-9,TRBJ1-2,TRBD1,TGTGCCAGCAGCTCCGGGACAGGGGCTTCATCTAACTATGGCTACACCTTC,CASSSGTGASSNYGYTF
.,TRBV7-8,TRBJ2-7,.,TGTGCCAGCAACCCAACTAGCTCCTACGAGCAGTACTTC,CASNPTSSYEQYF
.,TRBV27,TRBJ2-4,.,TGTGCCAGCAGTTCTGGGGCTTTGGCCAAAAACATTCAGTACTTC,CASSSGALAKNIQYF
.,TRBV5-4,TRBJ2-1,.,TGTGCCAGCAGCCCGACCCCCAGCGCCTACAATGAGCAGTTCTTC,CASSPTPSAYNEQFF
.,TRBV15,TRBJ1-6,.,TGTGCCACCAGCAGGCCTAGGGACATAATCTCACCCCTCCACTTT,CATSRPRDIISPLHF
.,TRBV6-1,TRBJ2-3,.,TGTGCCAGCAGTGACCAGACAGGCACAGATACGCAGTATTTT,CASSDQTGTDTQYF
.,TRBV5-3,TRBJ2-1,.,TGTGCCAGAAGCTTGGTACTGGGGGGCAATGAGCAGTTCTTC,CARSLVLGGNEQFF
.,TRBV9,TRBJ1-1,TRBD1,TGTGCCAGCAGCGCCCCGGGACAGGGGGCGCGCACTGAAGCTTTCTTT,CASSAPGQGARTEAFF
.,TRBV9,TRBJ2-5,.,TGTGCCAGCAGCGTCGATTACGAGGGAGAGACCCAGTACTTC,CASSVDYEGETQYF
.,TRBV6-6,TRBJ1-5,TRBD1,TGTGCCAGCAGTTACCACGACAGGGCCAATCAGCCCCAGCATTTT,CASSYHDRANQPQHF
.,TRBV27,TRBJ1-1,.,TGTGCCAGCAAAATCAGGGGTCGATACACTGAAGCTTTCTTT,CASKIRGRYTEAFF
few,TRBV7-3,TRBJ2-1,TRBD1,TGTGCCAGCAGCTCCCCCGACAGGGGCAATGAGCAGTTCTTC,CASSSPDRGNEQFF